Listed here are 18 T cell receptor beta chains from one sample, sequenced in a study of blood T cells in healthy people across ages. Next came a second PCR, run for about 7 to 12 cycles, which used a sample-barcoded 5' primer along with a J-beta primer mix. One entry per CDR3 protein, called by TCRdb with MiXCR from the 5' RACE reads. The profile shows about 730,000 distinct CDR3 sequences, around 46% of them singletons. The sample comprised blood. These receptors originate from a woman aged 55-69 years in good health.

The chain uses TRBV5-5 and TRBJ1-5; 8 bases match TRBD1. V dropped 4 bases and J dropped 6; count of bases not matched to a gene: 9. CDR1 is SGHKS and CDR2 is YYEKEE in the germline V gene (reference sequence). The length of the CDR3 is 15 residues. The CDR3 region is CASSPTPGGIQPQHF. CDR3 nucleotides: TGTGCCAGCAGCCCAACTCCAGGGGGCATTCAGCCCCAGCATTTT.

The chain uses TRBV21-1 and TRBJ2-7; the table assigns TRBD2, which was not confirmed against the DNA. The assigned J gene may be wrong: the sequence end matches TRBJ2-5 better. TRBV21-1 is given as a pseudogene. The CDR3 is 16 residues long. The CDR3 coding sequence is TGTGCCAGCAGCAAAGCCCGAAACGGTGGAGGGTGGACCCAGTACTTC. This codes for CASSKARNGGGWTQYF.

Worth noting for this clonotype: This may arise from a read error, as a much more abundant clone is one base away. The chain joins TRBV29-1 to TRBJ2-5, with 7 bases matching TRBD2. The J call is uncertain, as TRBJ2-1 better fits the DNA end. Per the germline V gene, CDR1 is SQVTM and CDR2 is ANQGSEA. This CDR3 has 13 residues. Here the CDR3 reads CSVGRGEQETQFF. CDR3 in DNA: TGCAGCGTTGGACGGGGGGAACAAGAGACCCAGTTCTTC.

The genes are TRBV14 and TRBJ2-1; 7 nucleotides line up with TRBD2. CDR1 is SGHDN and CDR2 is FVKESK in the germline V gene. The V gene end was trimmed by 1 base and the J gene end by 13 bases; junction bases not matched to a gene: 7. The CDR3 consists of 13 residues. CDR3 protein: CASSQATSHGQFF. The CDR3 nucleotides read TGTGCCAGCAGCCAAGCGACTAGCCATGGCCAGTTCTTC. The variable domain in full, with the rest retrieved from reference TRBV14 and TRBJ2-1, is EAGVTQFPSHSVIEKGQTVTLRCDPISGHDNLYWYRRVMGKEIKFLLHFVKESKQDESGMPNNRFLAERTGGTYSTLKVQPAELEDSGVYFCASSQATSHGQFFGPGTRLTVL.

The chain is built from TRBV30 and TRBJ1-2; TRBD1 might be the D (5 bases). From germline, CDR1 is GTSNPN and CDR2 SVGIG (reference sequence). V was pared by 0 bases and J by 8 bases, with 10 bases between. The CDR3 has 12 residues. The CDR3 here is CAWSVRGEGYTF. CDR3 in DNA: TGTGCCTGGAGTGTACGAGGGGAGGGCTACACCTTC. Combining the CDR3 with reference TRBV30 and TRBJ1-2 gives the whole variable domain SQTIHQWPATLVQPVGSPLSLECTVEGTSNPNLYWYRQAAGRGLQLLFYSVGIGQISSEVPQNLSASRPQDRQFILSSKKLLLSDSGFYLCAWSVRGEGYTFGSGTRLTVV.

There are many counts of this clonotype. The chain joins TRBV12-3 or TRBV12-4 to TRBJ1-2; no firm D call. The V end was cut by 3 bases, the J end by 5 bases, with 10 bases between. The CDR3 is 13 residues long. CDR3 protein: CASSLGGLYGYTF. The CDR3 bases are TGTGCCAGCAGTTTGGGCGGACTTTATGGCTACACCTTC.

Details on this clonotype: A much larger clonotype is one base distant, so this may be a read error. Since the CDR3 does not end with the conserved phenylalanine or tryptophan, this likely comes from a read error. The rearrangement uses TRBV6-6 and TRBJ2-7; D possibly corresponds to TRBD1 (6 bases). Trimming removed 2 bases from V and 0 bases from J, with 11 bases in between. Germline V CDR1 and CDR2: MNHNY, SVGAGI (reference sequence). The CDR3 has 15 residues. The chain's CDR3 is CASSYGTPDSYEQYL. The CDR3 bases are TGTGCCAGCAGTTACGGGACACCAGACTCCTACGAGCAGTACCTC.

The sample holds one count of this clonotype. V gene TRBV29-1 combines with J gene TRBJ1-2, with D maybe TRBD1 (5 bases). Trimming stripped 4 bases from V and 5 bases from J, with 8 bases between. This CDR3 region has 11 residues. Germline values: CDR1 SQVTM, CDR2 ANQGSEA. CDR3 DNA sequence: TGCAGCGTTGTTAGGGGTTATGGCTACACCTTC. Its translation is CSVVRGYGYTF.

The chain joins TRBV30 to TRBJ2-3; no reliable D call. Germline CDR1 reads GTSNPN; CDR2 reads SVGIG (reference sequence). Deletions cut 3 bases from V and 3 bases from J, with 13 bases between. CDR3 length equals 14 residues. In DNA form, the CDR3 reads TGTGCCTGGAGCCCGATCTGGTCTACAGATACGCAGTATTTT. Translated: CAWSPIWSTDTQYF. The variable domain in full, completed from reference TRBV30 and TRBJ2-3, reads SQTIHQWPATLVQPVGSPLSLECTVEGTSNPNLYWYRQAAGRGLQLLFYSVGIGQISSEVPQNLSASRPQDRQFILSSKKLLLSDSGFYLCAWSPIWSTDTQYFGPGTRLTVL.

This clonotype was detected a few times. The chain couples TRBV28 to TRBJ2-7, with a possible D match to TRBD1 (7 bases). The CDR3 consists of 14 residues. V was trimmed by 3 bases and J by 4 bases, leaving 13 bases between them. Germline loops: CDR1 MDHEN, CDR2 SYDVKM. The CDR3 reads CASSLNRGGYEQYF. In nucleotides, the CDR3 is TGTGCCAGCAGTTTGAACAGGGGAGGTTACGAGCAGTACTTC.

In its sample, this clonotype was seen a few times. The rearrangement uses TRBV9 and TRBJ1-4; D remains unclear. V shed 0 bases and J shed 0 bases, with 6 bases lying between them. The CDR3 totals 15 residues. Germline V gene lookup returns CDR1 SGDLS and CDR2 YYNGEE. Here the CDR3 reads CASSVEASTNEKLFF. CDR3 bases: TGTGCCAGCAGCGTAGAGGCTTCAACTAATGAAAAACTGTTTTTT.

J is TRBJ2-5 and V is TRBV7-2, with 10 bases lining up with TRBD2. The assigned J gene may be wrong: the sequence end matches TRBJ2-7 better. CDR3 length: 17 residues. CDR1 SGHTA and CDR2 FQGNSA come from the germline V gene. CDR3 DNA: TGTGCCAGCAGCTTCCTAGCGGGAGACCCCGGGCTAGGCGAGCAGTACTTC. It codes for CASSFLAGDPGLGEQYF.

This clonotype was counted once. At one end, the junction sequence differs from germline, possibly due to a read error. V usage is TRBV12-3 or TRBV12-4 and J usage is TRBJ1-2; TRBD1 might be the D (6 bases). CDR3 length equals 13 residues. In nucleotides, the CDR3 is TGTGCCAGCGTACAGGGCGTAGGCTATGGCCACACCTTC. It is translated as CASVQGVGYGHTF.

This clonotype showed up just a few times. V gene TRBV27 combines with J gene TRBJ2-7, with D perhaps being TRBD1 or TRBD2 (5 bases each). V was shortened by 5 bases and J by 2 bases, with 13 bases between the two germline ends. This CDR3 contains 14 residues. CDR1 and CDR2 (germline): MNHEY, SMNVEV (reference sequence). The CDR3 DNA is TGTGCCAGCAGTACCCGGGACCAGGCCTACGAGCAGTACTTC. Amino acid sequence: CASSTRDQAYEQYF.

The gene calls are TRBV5-1 and TRBJ2-1; D is unclear. This CDR3 comprises 14 residues. Germline CDR1 SGHRS, CDR2 YFSETQ. Between the trimmed V and J ends, which lost 2 bases and 5 bases, there was a span of 11 bases. For the CDR3, the DNA is TGCGCCAGCAGCTTTACGGCAGTAAACAATGAGCAGTTCTTC. It translates to CASSFTAVNNEQFF.

CDR3 sequence reads: CSARDGGQGPSNEKLFF. Here the CDR3 DNA reads TGCAGTGCTAGAGATGGCGGACAGGGCCCCTCTAATGAAAAACTGTTTTTT. J is TRBJ1-4 and V is TRBV20-1, with 8 bases fitting TRBD1. Looked up from germline, CDR1 is DFQATT and CDR2 is SNEGSKA (reference sequence). The CDR3 is 17 residues long. The ends lost 0 bases at V and 3 bases at J; junction bases unmatched: 9.

The chain uses TRBV7-2 and TRBJ2-3; D uncertain. The ends were cut back, 0 bases at V and 3 bases at J, with 13 bases in the middle. Germline lookup yields CDR1 SGHTA and CDR2 FQGNSA. CDR3 length equals 16 residues. The CDR3 sequence: CASSLAPVLLTDTQYF. Here the CDR3 DNA reads TGTGCCAGCAGCTTAGCACCTGTACTACTTACAGATACGCAGTATTTT.

The CDR3 is CASSSPAYDNSPLHF. CDR3 DNA: TGTGCCAGCAGCTCGCCCGCTTATGATAATTCACCCCTCCACTTT. The gene calls are TRBV7-9 and TRBJ1-6; D remains unclear. The V gene's germline CDR1 is SEHNR and CDR2 FQNEAQ (reference sequence). The ends were cut back, 4 bases at V and 5 bases at J, with 12 bases in the middle. This CDR3 is built from 15 residues.